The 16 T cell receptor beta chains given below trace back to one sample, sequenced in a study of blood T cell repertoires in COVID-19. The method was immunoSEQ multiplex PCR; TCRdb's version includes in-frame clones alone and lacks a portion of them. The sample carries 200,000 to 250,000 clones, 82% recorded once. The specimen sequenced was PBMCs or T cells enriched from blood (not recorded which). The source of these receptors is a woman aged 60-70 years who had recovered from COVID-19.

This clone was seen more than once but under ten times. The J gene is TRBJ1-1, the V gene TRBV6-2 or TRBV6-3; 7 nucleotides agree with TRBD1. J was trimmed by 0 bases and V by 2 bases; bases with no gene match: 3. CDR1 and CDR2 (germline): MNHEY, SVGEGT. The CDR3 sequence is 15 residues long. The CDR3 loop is CASSYRGPMNTEAFF. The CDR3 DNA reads TGTGCCAGCAGTTACAGGGGGCCGATGAACACTGAAGCTTTCTTT.

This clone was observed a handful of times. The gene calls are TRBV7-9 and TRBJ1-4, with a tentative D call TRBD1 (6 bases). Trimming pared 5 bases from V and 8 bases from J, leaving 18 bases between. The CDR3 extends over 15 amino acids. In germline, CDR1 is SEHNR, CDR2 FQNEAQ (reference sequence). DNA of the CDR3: TGTGCCAGCAGCCGGCTACAGGGTGAGCACGAAAAACTGTTTTTT. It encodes CASSRLQGEHEKLFF.

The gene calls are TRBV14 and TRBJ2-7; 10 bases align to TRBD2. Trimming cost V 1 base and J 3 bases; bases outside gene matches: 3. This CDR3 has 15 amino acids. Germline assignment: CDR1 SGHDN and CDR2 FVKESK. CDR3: CASSQVSSGSYEQYF. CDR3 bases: TGTGCCAGCAGCCAAGTTTCTAGCGGGAGCTACGAGCAGTACTTC.

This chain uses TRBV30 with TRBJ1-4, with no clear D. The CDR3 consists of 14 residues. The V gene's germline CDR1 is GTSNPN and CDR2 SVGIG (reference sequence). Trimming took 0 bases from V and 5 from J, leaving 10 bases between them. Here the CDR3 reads CAWSVGGPNEKLFF. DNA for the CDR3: TGTGCCTGGAGTGTAGGAGGGCCAAATGAAAAACTGTTTTTT.

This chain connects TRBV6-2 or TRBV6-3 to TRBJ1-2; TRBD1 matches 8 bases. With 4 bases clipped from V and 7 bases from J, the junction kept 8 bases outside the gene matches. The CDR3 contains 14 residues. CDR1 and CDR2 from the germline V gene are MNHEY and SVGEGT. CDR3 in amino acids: CASSFGQGRAGYTF. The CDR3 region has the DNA TGTGCCAGCAGTTTCGGACAGGGAAGGGCTGGCTACACCTTC.

CDR3 sequence (DNA): TGTGCCAGTAGTCCGGCGGGGTTTCCGGCTGGAAACACCATATATTTT. Translating it yields CASSPAGFPAGNTIYF. This chain joins TRBV19 and TRBJ1-3; D is unclear. This CDR3 has 16 amino acids. V shed 5 bases and J shed 2 bases, with 16 bases lying between them. Germline V lookup: CDR1 LNHDA, CDR2 SQIVND (reference sequence).

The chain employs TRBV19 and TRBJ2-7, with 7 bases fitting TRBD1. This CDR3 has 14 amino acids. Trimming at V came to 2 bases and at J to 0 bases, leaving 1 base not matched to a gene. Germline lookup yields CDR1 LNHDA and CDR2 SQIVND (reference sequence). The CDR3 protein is CASSIQGDSYEQYF. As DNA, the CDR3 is TGTGCCAGTAGTATACAGGGGGACTCCTACGAGCAGTACTTC.

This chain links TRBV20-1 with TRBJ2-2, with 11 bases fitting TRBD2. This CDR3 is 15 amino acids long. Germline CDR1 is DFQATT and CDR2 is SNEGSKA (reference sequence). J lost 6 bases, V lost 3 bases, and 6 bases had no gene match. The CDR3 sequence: CSASTSGGPSGELFF. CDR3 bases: TGCAGTGCTAGTACTAGCGGGGGCCCTTCCGGGGAGCTGTTTTTT.

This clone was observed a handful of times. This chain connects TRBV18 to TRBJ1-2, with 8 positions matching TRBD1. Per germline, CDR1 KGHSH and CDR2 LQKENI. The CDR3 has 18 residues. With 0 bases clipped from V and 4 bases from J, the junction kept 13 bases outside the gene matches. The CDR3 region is CASSPPPGTGLLSYGYTF. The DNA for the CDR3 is TGTGCCAGCTCACCACCCCCCGGGACAGGATTGCTTAGCTATGGCTACACCTTC.

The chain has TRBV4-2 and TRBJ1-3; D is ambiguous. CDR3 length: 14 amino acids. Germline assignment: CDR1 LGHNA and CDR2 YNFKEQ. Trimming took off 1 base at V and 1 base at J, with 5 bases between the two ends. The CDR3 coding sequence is TGTGCCAGCAGCCAAGGGAGATCTGGAAACACCATATATTTT. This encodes CASSQGRSGNTIYF.

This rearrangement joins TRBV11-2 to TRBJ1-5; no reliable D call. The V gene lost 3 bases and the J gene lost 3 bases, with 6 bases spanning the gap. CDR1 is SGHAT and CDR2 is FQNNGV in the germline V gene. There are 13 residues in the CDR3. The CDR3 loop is CASSLWLNQPQHF. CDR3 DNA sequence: TGTGCCAGCAGCTTGTGGCTCAATCAGCCCCAGCATTTT.

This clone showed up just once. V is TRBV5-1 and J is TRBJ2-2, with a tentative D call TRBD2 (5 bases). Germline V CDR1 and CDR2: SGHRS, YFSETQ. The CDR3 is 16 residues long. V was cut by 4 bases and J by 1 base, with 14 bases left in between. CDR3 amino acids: CASSASRVQNTGELFF. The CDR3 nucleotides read TGCGCCAGCAGCGCCTCGCGGGTACAGAACACCGGGGAGCTGTTTTTT.

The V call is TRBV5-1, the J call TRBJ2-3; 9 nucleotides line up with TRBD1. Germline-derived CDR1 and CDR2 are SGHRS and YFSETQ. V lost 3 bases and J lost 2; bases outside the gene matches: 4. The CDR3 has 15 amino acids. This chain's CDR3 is CASSWGQGNTDTQYF. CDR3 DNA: TGCGCCAGCAGCTGGGGACAGGGAAACACAGATACGCAGTATTTT. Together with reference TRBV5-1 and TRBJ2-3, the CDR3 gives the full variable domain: KAGVTQTPRYLIKTRGQQVTLSCSPISGHRSVSWYQQTPGQGLQFLFEYFSETQRNKGNFPGRFSGRQFSNSRSEMNVSTLELGDSALYLCASSWGQGNTDTQYFGPGTRLTVL.

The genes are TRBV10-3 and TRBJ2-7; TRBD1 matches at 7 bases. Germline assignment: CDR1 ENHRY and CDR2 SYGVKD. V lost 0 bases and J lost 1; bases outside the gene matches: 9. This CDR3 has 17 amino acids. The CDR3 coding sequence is TGTGCCATCAGTGAGTCCCTTACCGGGACAGCGTCCTACGAGCAGTACTTC. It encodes CAISESLTGTASYEQYF.

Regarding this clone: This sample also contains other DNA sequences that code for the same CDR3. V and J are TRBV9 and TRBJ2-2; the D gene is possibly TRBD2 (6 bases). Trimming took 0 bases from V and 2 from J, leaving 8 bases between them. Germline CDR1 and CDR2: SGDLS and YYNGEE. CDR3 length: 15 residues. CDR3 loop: CASSVVGGNTGELFF. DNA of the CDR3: TGTGCCAGCAGCGTAGTGGGGGGTAACACCGGGGAGCTGTTTTTT.

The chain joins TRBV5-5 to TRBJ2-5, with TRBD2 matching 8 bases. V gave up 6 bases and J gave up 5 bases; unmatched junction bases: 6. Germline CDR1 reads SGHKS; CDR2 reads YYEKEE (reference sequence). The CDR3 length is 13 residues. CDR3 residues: CASNAAGVETQYF. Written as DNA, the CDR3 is TGTGCCAGCAATGCAGCGGGAGTTGAGACCCAGTACTTC.